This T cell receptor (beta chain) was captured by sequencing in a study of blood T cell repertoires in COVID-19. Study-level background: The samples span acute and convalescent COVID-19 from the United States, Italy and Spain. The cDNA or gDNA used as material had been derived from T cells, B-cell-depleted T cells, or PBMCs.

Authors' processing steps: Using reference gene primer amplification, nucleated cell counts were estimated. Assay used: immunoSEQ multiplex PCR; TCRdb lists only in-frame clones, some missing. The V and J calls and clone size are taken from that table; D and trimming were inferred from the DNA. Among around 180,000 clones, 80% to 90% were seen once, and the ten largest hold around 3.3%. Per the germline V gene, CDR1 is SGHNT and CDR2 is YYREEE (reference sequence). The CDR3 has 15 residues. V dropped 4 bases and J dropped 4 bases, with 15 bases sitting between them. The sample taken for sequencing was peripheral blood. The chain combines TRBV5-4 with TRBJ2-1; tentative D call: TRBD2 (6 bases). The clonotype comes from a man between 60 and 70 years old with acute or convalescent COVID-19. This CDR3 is CASSRGGAHYNEQFF. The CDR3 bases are TGTGCCAGCAGCCGCGGAGGGGCCCATTACAATGAGCAGTTCTTC.